This T cell receptor (beta chain) was recorded in a study of T-cell reconstitution after alpha-beta-depleted transplantation in children. Only a few counts were recorded for this clonotype. Antigen specificity is unknown. Study-level points and caveats: Surviving recipient T cells and thymic progenitors underlay high day-60 TCRbeta diversity in some patients.

Unique molecular identifiers were used to barcode this TCRbeta library. Each CDR3 protein is one row after TCRdb ran MiXCR on the PCR reads. The table lists some 200,000 distinct CDR3 sequences, under 8.5% of them singletons, with roughly a third in the top ten. CDR1 is MNHEY and CDR2 is SVGEGT in the germline V gene. V lost 2 bases, J lost 3 bases, and 14 bases lay in between. The CDR3 runs 16 residues. The chain carries TRBV6-2 or TRBV6-3 and TRBJ1-5; the D is unclear. Material: PBMCs, mostly from graft donor cells, obtained 360 days after TCRalphabeta/CD19-depleted stem cell transplant. This receptor was identified in a male patient between 2 and 15 years old who had a stem cell transplant for acute myeloid leukemia, so the T cells may come from the graft donor. The CDR3 loop is CASSYGPGQNNQPQHF. DNA for the CDR3: TGTGCCAGCAGTTACGGGCCAGGCCAAAACAATCAGCCCCAGCATTTT.